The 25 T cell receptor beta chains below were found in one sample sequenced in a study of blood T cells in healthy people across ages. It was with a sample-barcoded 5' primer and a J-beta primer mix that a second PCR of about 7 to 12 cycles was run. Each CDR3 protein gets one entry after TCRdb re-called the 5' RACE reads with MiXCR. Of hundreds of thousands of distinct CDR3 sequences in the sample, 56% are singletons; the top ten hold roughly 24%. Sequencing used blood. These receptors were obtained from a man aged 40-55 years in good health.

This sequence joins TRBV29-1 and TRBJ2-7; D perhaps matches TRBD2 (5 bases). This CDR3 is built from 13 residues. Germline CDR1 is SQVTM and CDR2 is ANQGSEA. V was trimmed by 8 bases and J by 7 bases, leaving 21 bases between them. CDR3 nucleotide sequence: TGCAGCTCCACGGTGGGCGGGTTCAATGAGCAGTACTTC. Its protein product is CSSTVGGFNEQYF.

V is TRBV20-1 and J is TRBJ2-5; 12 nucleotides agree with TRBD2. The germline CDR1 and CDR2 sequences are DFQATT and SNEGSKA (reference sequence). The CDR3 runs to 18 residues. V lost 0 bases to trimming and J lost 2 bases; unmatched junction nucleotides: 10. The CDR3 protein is CSARDIPQLAGGQETQYF. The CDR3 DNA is TGCAGTGCTAGAGATATCCCCCAACTAGCGGGAGGACAAGAGACCCAGTACTTC.

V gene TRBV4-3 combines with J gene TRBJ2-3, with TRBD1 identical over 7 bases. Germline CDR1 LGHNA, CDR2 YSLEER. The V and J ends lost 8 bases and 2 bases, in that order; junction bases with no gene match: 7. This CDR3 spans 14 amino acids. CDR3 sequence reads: CASGNTGVTDTQYF. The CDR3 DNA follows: TGCGCCAGCGGGAATACAGGGGTCACAGATACGCAGTATTTT.

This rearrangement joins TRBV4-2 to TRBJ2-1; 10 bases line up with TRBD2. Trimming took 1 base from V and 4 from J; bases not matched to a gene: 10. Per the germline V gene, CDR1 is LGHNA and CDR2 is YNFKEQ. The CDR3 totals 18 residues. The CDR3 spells CASSQVIRGTSVYNEQFF. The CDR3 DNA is TGTGCCAGCAGCCAAGTAATAAGGGGGACTAGCGTATACAATGAGCAGTTCTTC.

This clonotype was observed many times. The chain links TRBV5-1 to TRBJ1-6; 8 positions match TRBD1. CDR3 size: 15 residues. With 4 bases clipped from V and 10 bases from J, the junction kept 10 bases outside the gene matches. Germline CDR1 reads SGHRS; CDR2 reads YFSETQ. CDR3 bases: TGCGCCAGCAGCCCCCAGGGGGCAGAGGGATCACCCCTCCACTTT. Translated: CASSPQGAEGSPLHF.

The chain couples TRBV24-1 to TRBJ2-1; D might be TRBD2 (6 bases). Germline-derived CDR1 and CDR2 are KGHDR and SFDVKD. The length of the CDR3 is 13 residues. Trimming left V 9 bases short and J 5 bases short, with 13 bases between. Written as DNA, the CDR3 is TGTGCCACCGGGACTGCCGTCGACAATGAGCAGTTCTTC. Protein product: CATGTAVDNEQFF.

CDR3 nucleotides: TGTGCCAGCAGCTTCGTTCGAGGTGGTGGGACCTACAATGAGCAGTTCTTC. Translated: CASSFVRGGGTYNEQFF. The V gene is TRBV7-9, the J gene TRBJ2-1; D is unresolved. The CDR3 is made up of 17 amino acids. Germline V gives CDR1 SEHNR, CDR2 FQNEAQ (reference sequence). V was clipped by 3 bases and J by 2 bases, with 17 bases between them.

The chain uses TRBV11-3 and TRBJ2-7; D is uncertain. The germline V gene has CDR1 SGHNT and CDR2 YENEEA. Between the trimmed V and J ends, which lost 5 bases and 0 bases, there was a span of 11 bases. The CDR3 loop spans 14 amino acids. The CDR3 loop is CASSVYESSYEQYF. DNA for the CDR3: TGTGCCAGCAGCGTATATGAGAGCTCCTACGAGCAGTACTTC.

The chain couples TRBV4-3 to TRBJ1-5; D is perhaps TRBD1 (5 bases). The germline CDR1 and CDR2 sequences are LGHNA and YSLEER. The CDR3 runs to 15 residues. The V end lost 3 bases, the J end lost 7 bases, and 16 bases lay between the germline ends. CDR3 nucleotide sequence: TGCGCCAGCAGCCACCAAGTTGGGGCTAGGCAGCCCCAGCATTTT. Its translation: CASSHQVGARQPQHF.

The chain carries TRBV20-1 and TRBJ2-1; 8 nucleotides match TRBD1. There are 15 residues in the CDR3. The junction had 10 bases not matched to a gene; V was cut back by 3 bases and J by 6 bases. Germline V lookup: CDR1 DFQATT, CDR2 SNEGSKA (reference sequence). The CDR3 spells CSARLGQGGRNEQFF. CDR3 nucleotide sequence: TGCAGTGCTAGGCTCGGACAGGGTGGGCGCAATGAGCAGTTCTTC.

CDR3 in DNA: TGCAGTGCTAGAGATCCCCGACAGGTTGGAGAGACCCAGTACTTC. Encoded protein: CSARDPRQVGETQYF. The rearrangement uses TRBV20-1 and TRBJ2-4; D may be TRBD1 (6 bases). The J call is uncertain, as TRBJ2-5 better fits the DNA end. Germline CDR1 and CDR2: DFQATT and SNEGSKA (reference sequence). The CDR3 is 15 amino acids.

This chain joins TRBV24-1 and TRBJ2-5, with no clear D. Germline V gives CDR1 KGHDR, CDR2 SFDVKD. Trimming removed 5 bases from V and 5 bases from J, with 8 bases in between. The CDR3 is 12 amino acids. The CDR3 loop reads CATSADGETQYF. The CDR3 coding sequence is TGTGCCACCAGTGCTGATGGGGAGACCCAGTACTTC.

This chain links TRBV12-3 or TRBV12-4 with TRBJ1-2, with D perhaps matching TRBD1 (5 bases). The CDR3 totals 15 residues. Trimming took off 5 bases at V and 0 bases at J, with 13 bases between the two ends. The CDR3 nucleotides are TGTGCCAGCAGTCGGTCCGGGGGAGCTAACTATGGCTACACCTTC. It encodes CASSRSGGANYGYTF.

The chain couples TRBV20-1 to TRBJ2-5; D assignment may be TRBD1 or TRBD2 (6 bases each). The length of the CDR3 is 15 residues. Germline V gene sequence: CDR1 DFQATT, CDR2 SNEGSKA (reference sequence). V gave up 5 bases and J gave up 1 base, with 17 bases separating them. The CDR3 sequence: CSAGRRDTPQETQYF. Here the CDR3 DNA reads TGCAGTGCTGGACGGCGGGACACCCCCCAAGAGACCCAGTACTTC.

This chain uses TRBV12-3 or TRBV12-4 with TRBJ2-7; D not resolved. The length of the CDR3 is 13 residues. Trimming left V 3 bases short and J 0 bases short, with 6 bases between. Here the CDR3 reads CASSFTISYEQYF. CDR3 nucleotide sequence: TGTGCCAGCAGTTTTACTATCTCCTACGAGCAGTACTTC.

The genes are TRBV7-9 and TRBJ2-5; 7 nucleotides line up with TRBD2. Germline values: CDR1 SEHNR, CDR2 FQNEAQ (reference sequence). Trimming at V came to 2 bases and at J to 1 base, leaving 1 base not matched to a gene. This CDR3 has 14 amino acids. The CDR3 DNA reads TGTGCCAGCAGCTTACTAGCGGCCCAAGAGACCCAGTACTTC. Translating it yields CASSLLAAQETQYF.

CDR3 amino acids: CASSFMASGRYGYTF. As DNA, the CDR3 is TGTGCCAGCAGTTTTATGGCCTCGGGCCGTTATGGCTACACCTTC. This chain uses TRBV27 with TRBJ1-2; D is undetermined. Trimming shortened V by 3 bases and J by 5 bases, and 16 bases separated the two germline ends. From germline, CDR1 is MNHEY and CDR2 SMNVEV (reference sequence). There are 15 residues in the CDR3.

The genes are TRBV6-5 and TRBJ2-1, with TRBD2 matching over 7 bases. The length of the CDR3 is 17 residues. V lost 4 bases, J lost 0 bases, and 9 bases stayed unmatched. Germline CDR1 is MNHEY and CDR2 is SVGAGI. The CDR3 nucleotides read TGTGCCAGCAGTTCCATTGTAGCGGGCCCCTCCTACAATGAGCAGTTCTTC. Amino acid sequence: CASSSIVAGPSYNEQFF.

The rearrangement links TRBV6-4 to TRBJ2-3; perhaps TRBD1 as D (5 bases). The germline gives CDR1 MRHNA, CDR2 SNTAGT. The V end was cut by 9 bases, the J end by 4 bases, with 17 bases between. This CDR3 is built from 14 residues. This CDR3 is CASSPQGDADTQYF. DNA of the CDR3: TGTGCCAGTTCCCCTCAGGGTGATGCAGATACGCAGTATTTT.

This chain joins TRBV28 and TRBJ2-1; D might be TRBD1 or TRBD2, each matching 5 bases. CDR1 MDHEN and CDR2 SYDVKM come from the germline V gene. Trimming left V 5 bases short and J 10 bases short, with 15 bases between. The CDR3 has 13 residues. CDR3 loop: CASSIAGTIEQFF. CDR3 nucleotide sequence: TGTGCCAGCAGTATCGCCGGGACGATCGAGCAGTTCTTC.

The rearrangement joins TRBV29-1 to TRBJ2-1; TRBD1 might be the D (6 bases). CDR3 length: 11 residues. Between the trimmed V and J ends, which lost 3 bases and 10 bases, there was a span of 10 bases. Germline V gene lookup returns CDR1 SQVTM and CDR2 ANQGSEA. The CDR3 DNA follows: TGCAGCGTTGAGAGAGGACAGGAGCAGTTCTTC. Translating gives CSVERGQEQFF.

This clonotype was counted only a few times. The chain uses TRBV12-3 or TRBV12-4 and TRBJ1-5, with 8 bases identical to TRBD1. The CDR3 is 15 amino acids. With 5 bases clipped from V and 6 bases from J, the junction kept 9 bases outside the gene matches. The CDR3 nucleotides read TGTGCCAGCAGTCAAGGACAGGGTAATCGTCAGCCCCAGCATTTT. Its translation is CASSQGQGNRQPQHF.

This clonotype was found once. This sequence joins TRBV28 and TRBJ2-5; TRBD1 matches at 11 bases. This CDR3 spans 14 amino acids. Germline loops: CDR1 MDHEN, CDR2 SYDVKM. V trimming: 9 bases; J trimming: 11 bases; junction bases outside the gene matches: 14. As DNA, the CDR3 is TGTGCCAGTCTCCGGGACAGGGGGATTCATGAGCAGTACTTC. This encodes CASLRDRGIHEQYF.

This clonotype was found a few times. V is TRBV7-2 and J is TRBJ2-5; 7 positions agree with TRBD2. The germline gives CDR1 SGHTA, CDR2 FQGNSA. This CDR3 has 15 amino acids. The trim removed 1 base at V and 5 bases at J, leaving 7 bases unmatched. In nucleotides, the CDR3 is TGTGCCAGCAGCTTAGATAGGACTAGTCACGAGACCCAGTACTTC. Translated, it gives CASSLDRTSHETQYF.

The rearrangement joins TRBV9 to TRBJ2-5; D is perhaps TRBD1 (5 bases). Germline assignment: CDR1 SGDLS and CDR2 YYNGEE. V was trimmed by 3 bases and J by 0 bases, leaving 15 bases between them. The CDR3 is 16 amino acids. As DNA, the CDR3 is TGTGCCAGCAGCGCTTGGACAAGTGGGAACCAAGAGACCCAGTACTTC. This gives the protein CASSAWTSGNQETQYF.